These T cell receptor beta chains were read from a single sample in a study of shared clonotypes between healthy human individuals. Repertoires were generated with immunoSEQ multiplex PCR, while TCRdb's copy carries only in-frame clones and drops some. The sample has roughly 700,000 clones, around 67% seen once. The sequencing sample was made of memory CD4+ T cells sorted from blood. Receptors originate from a woman in her 30s in good health. The CDR3 runs from the conserved cysteine through the conserved F or W. A D gene is named only where the DNA matches it firmly. Size is stated for part of the rows, as once, few or many counts, or as a class when the clone is expanded.

v_call	clone_size	j_call	d_call	cdr3_nt	cdr3_aa
TRBV28	.	TRBJ1-2	.	TGTGCCGGAAGGACTAACTATGGCTACACCTTC	CAGRTNYGYTF
TRBV19	.	TRBJ1-1	.	TGTGCCAGTAGCAGGGACGGCTCCATGAACACTGAAGCTTTCTTT	CASSRDGSMNTEAFF
TRBV11-2	.	TRBJ1-3	TRBD1	TGTGCCAGCAGCCAACGGACAGGGGGACTTGGAAACACCATATATTTT	CASSQRTGGLGNTIYF
TRBV28	.	TRBJ1-5	.	TGTGCCAGCAGTTTCCCAGCGAAAGGGGGAAGGAATCAGCCCCAGCATTTT	CASSFPAKGGRNQPQHF
TRBV7-9	few	TRBJ1-4	.	TGTGCCAGCAGCCCGAAGGGGGACCTAACGGGCGAAAAACTGTTTTTT	CASSPKGDLTGEKLFF
TRBV28	few	TRBJ1-2	TRBD1	TGTGCCAGCAGTGTGCGAGGGGGCGATGGCTACACCTTC	CASSVRGGDGYTF
TRBV27	.	TRBJ2-3	.	TGTGCCAGCAGTTTGTTTAGCGGAGGCACAGATACGCAGTATTTT	CASSLFSGGTDTQYF
TRBV7-2	many	TRBJ1-5	.	TGTGCCAGCAGCTACTACTATAGCAATCAGCCCCAGCATTTT	CASSYYYSNQPQHF
TRBV7-2	.	TRBJ2-2	.	TGTGCCAGCAGCTTAGCGGCCGTGGGAGTAGCAACCGGGGAGCTGTTTTTT	CASSLAAVGVATGELFF
TRBV6-5	.	TRBJ2-1	.	TGTGCCAGCAGTTACTCGGGGGGAACCTACCACAATGAGCAGTTCTTC	CASSYSGGTYHNEQFF
TRBV4-1	.	TRBJ2-4	TRBD2	TGCGCCAGCAGCCAGGGGAGGGCGAAGGGTTTGACCAAAAACATTCAGTACTTC	CASSQGRAKGLTKNIQYF
TRBV7-9	.	TRBJ1-2	.	TGTGCCAGCAGCTTCTCTAACTATGGCTACACCTTC	CASSFSNYGYTF
TRBV25-1	.	TRBJ1-2	.	TGTGCCAGCAGTGAACGGGGGTACTATGGCTACACCTTC	CASSERGYYGYTF
TRBV5-1	.	TRBJ2-1	TRBD2	TGCGCCAGCAGCTTGGAACGGTGGGAGGGCCAAAATGAGCAGTTCTTC	CASSLERWEGQNEQFF
TRBV28	few	TRBJ1-1	.	TGTGCCAGCAGTTTACACAGCGGTTCTCCCCCTGAAGCTTTCTTT	CASSLHSGSPPEAFF
TRBV5-1	.	TRBJ1-4	.	TGCGCCAGCAGCTTTCAGGTGGGGGGAGAAAAACTGTTTTTT	CASSFQVGGEKLFF
TRBV7-3	.	TRBJ1-1	.	TGTGCCAGCAGCTTGGGGGAGGGTACTGAAGCTTTCTTT	CASSLGEGTEAFF
TRBV4-1	.	TRBJ2-7	TRBD1	TGCGCCAGCAGCCAAGATCCAGGGGGTTTATACGAGCAGTACTTC	CASSQDPGGLYEQYF
TRBV2	.	TRBJ2-1	.	TGTGCCAGCCGCCCATCCCGGACTACCACCTACAATGAGCAGTTCTTC	CASRPSRTTTYNEQFF
TRBV28	few	TRBJ1-4	.	TGTGCCAGCAGTTTCCAGAGGACTAATGAAAAACTGTTTTTT	CASSFQRTNEKLFF
TRBV10-3	.	TRBJ2-5	TRBD1	TGTGCCATAGGACCCCGGGACAGGGAGGAGGAGACCCAGTACTTC	CAIGPRDREEETQYF
TRBV7-9	.	TRBJ2-5	TRBD1	TGTGCCAGCAGTCCTACAGGGGGCCTCCAAGAGACCCAGTACTTC	CASSPTGGLQETQYF
TRBV9	.	TRBJ1-1	.	TGTGCCAGCAGCGCTTATATCCCAGGGATAGGAATGAACACTGAAGCTTTCTTT	CASSAYIPGIGMNTEAFF
TRBV6-6	.	TRBJ1-1	.	TGTGCCAGCAGTTACTACGGGGGTAACACTGAAGCTTTCTTT	CASSYYGGNTEAFF
TRBV5-4	.	TRBJ2-5	.	TGTGCCAGCAGCTTTGGAACGGGGCCAGGGGAGACCCAGTACTTC	CASSFGTGPGETQYF
TRBV7-2	.	TRBJ2-1	.	TGTGCCAGCAGCCCCAATGCGGTAAATGAGCAGTTCTTC	CASSPNAVNEQFF
TRBV5-6	.	TRBJ1-2	.	TGTGCCAGCAGCTTCGCGGGCGGCGGTGGCTACACCTTC	CASSFAGGGGYTF
TRBV19	.	TRBJ1-5	TRBD1	TGTGCCAGTAGTATGACAGGGGCCAGAGATCAGCCCCAGCATTTT	CASSMTGARDQPQHF
TRBV4-1	few	TRBJ2-2	TRBD2	TGCGCCAGCAGCCTAATAGCGGGAGACGACACCGGGGAGCTGTTTTTT	CASSLIAGDDTGELFF
TRBV30	.	TRBJ2-3	.	TGTGCCTGGAGTCCAGACGTCCACACAGATACGCAGTATTTT	CAWSPDVHTDTQYF
TRBV5-1	.	TRBJ1-3	.	TGCGCCAGCAGCCAGGGGACGGAGGGAAACACCATATATTTT	CASSQGTEGNTIYF
TRBV11-2	once	TRBJ2-7	.	TGTGCCAGCAGCTTAGAGAGGGTGAGCGAGCAGTACTTC	CASSLERVSEQYF
TRBV27	.	TRBJ2-2	.	TGTGCCAGCAGTTTTTGGCGGGGCGGGGAGCTGTTTTTT	CASSFWRGGELFF
TRBV5-1	once	TRBJ2-5	TRBD1	TGCGCCAGCAGCTTACACGGGACAGGGGGTGGAGAGACCCAGTACTTC	CASSLHGTGGGETQYF
TRBV27	.	TRBJ1-1	.	TGTGCCAGCAGCCCGACAGGCCTCATGAACACTGAAGCTTTCTTT	CASSPTGLMNTEAFF
TRBV27	.	TRBJ2-7	.	TGTGCCAGCAGTTTACCCGGGAGACTCGCCTACGAGCAGTACTTC	CASSLPGRLAYEQYF
TRBV7-9	.	TRBJ2-7	TRBD1	TGTGCCAGCAAACAGGGGAGCAGGTACGAGCAGTACTTC	CASKQGSRYEQYF
TRBV5-1	.	TRBJ1-3	.	TGCGCCAGCAGCTACGGGACGGCTGGAAACACCATATATTTT	CASSYGTAGNTIYF
TRBV5-1	.	TRBJ2-7	TRBD1	TGCGCCAGCAGCCCCCGGGACAGGGCCCCGTACGAGCAGTACTTC	CASSPRDRAPYEQYF
TRBV9	few	TRBJ2-3	.	TGTGCCAGCAGCGCGGGACACACAGATACGCAGTATTTT	CASSAGHTDTQYF
TRBV7-3	.	TRBJ2-7	TRBD1	TGTGCCAGCAGCTTAACAGCGGGACAGGGGGACCACGAGCAGTACTTC	CASSLTAGQGDHEQYF
TRBV11-2	.	TRBJ2-3	TRBD1	TGTGCCAGCAGCCCGACGACAGGGGGCTATGCAGATACGCAGTATTTT	CASSPTTGGYADTQYF